This TCR beta chain was recovered during a study of shared clonotypes between healthy human individuals. On the study more broadly: Sampling drew on donors who were a couple of women and a few men aged 18 to 49.

In germline, CDR1 is SGHNT, CDR2 YYREEE (reference sequence). Between the trimmed V and J ends, which lost 3 bases and 4 bases, there was a span of 20 bases. The CDR3 consists of 16 residues. In this sample, this clone turned up a few times. Terminally differentiated effector memory CD45RA+ cells were left out of the naive CD8 fraction, which was CD45RO-negative and positively selected for CCR7. Every donor was a Caucasian adult from Nashville, Tennessee. Several immunoSEQ plates held equal portions of the genomic DNA taken from each subset. Assay used: immunoSEQ multiplex PCR; TCRdb lists only in-frame clones, some missing. The table records around 2,000,000 clones, approximately 94% of them present only once.

This TCR was sampled from a man aged 18 to 30 in good health. This chain uses TRBV5-4 with TRBJ2-7, with D possibly matching TRBD2 (6 bases). The specimen was naive CD8+ T cells sorted from blood. CDR3 DNA sequence: TGTGCCAGCAGCTCCGGGGGTCGAACGGGAGAATACGAGCAGTACTTC. Translated, it gives CASSSGGRTGEYEQYF.